Listed here is a single T cell receptor beta chain. What it recognizes is unknown. The data stem from a study of shared clonotypes between healthy human individuals. Study-wide results and limits: A reduction in generation probabilities was seen for non-shared clonotypes relative to those shared by all four donors.

Germline loops: CDR1 SGHRS, CDR2 YFSETQ. V dropped 0 bases and J dropped 10; count of bases not matched to a gene: 6. This CDR3 has 13 amino acids. In the study's own analysis: Because ImmunoSEQ provided only junction sequences with no quality scores, the filtering differed. The protocol was immunoSEQ multiplex PCR, while the TCRdb copy is restricted to in-frame clones and leaves out a portion. From that table come the V and J calls and clone size; the DNA was used to work out D and trimming. Among about 1.1 million clones, about four fifths were seen once, and the ten largest hold roughly 0.65%. Input material: memory CD4+ T cells from PBMCs. The sample's subset: CD45RA-negative fraction. The chain carries TRBV5-1 and TRBJ1-2, with 7 bases aligning to TRBD1. The receptor comes from a man between 18 and 29 years old in good health. Some clones in this sample may be carry-over from other donors' samples. DNA of the CDR3: TGCGCCAGCAGCTTGGACAGGGGCCGCCTCTACACCTTC. Translation gives CASSLDRGRLYTF.